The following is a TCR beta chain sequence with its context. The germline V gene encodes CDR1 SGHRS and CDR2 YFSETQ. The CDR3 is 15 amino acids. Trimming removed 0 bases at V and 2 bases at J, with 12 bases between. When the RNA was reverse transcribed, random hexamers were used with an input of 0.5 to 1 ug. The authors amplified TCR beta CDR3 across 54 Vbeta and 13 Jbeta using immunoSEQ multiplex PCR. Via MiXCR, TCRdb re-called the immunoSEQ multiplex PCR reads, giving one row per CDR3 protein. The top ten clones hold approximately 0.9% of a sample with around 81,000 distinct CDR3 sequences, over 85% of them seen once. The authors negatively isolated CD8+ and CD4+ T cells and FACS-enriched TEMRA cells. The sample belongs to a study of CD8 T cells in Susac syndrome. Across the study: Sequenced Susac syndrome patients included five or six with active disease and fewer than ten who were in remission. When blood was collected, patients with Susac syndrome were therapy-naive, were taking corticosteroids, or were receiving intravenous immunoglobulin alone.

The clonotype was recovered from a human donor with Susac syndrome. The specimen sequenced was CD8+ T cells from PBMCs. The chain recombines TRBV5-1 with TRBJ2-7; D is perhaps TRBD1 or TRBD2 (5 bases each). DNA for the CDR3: TGCGCCAGCAGCTTGGCAGGGACCCAAACCTACGAGCAGTACTTC. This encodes CASSLAGTQTYEQYF.